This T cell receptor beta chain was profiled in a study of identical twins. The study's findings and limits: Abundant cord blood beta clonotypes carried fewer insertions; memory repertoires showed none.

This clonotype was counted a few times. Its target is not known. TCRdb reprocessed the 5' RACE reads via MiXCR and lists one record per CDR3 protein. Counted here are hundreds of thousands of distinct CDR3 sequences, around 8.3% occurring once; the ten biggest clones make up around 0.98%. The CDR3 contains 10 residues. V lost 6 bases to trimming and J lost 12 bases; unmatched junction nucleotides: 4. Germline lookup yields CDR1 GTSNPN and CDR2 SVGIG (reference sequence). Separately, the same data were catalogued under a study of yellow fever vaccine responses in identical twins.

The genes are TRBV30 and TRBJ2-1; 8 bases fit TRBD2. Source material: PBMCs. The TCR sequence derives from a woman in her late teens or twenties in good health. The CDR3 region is CACSGGLQFF. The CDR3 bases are TGTGCCTGTTCGGGAGGGTTGCAGTTCTTC.